What follows are 10 T cell receptor beta chains derived from one specimen sequenced in a study of regulatory T cells in long-lasting Graves disease. The time point is: newly diagnosed GD, antithyroid drugs for less than 3 months. PBMC RNA was the source of the TCR library. In building TCR beta libraries, iRepertoire HTBI primers were used together with Arm-PCR of CDR3 regions. One entry per CDR3 protein, called by TCRdb with MiXCR from the multiplex PCR reads. The table includes about 530,000 distinct CDR3 sequences, around 16% detected once. Another study also made use of these data, one on T cells in Graves' hyperthyroidism and ophthalmopathy.

Here the sequenced sample was peripheral blood mononuclear cells (PBMCs), taken at new diagnosis, from a patient treated with antithyroid drugs. These receptors were obtained from a woman aged 40 to 65 with Graves disease.

Comments on this clonotype: The junction does not match germline at one end; this may be a read error. The CDR3 region has the DNA TGTGCCAGCAGTTACTCGATATTAAAGGACAGACAAGAGACCCAGTACTTC. Translating it yields CASSYSILKDRQETQYF. This chain joins TRBV6-4 and TRBJ2-5; D is possibly TRBD1 (6 bases). The CDR3 spans 17 residues. From germline, CDR1 is MRHNA and CDR2 SNTAGT.

A few counts support this clonotype. This rearrangement joins TRBV13 to TRBJ2-5, with TRBD2 identical over 8 bases. There are 15 residues in the CDR3. Germline V gene sequence: CDR1 PRHDT, CDR2 FYEKMQ (reference sequence). V lost 4 bases, J lost 5 bases, and 9 bases stayed unmatched. CDR3 sequence reads: CASSSSGGPRETQYF. The CDR3 coding sequence is TGTGCCAGCAGCTCATCGGGGGGGCCTCGGGAGACCCAGTACTTC.

This clonotype has a count of ten or more. J is TRBJ1-1 and V is TRBV3-1; weak D call: TRBD1 (6 bases). V was pared by 3 bases and J by 6 bases, with 17 bases between. The CDR3 has 15 amino acids. In germline, CDR1 is LGHDT, CDR2 YNNKEL (reference sequence). The CDR3 sequence: CASSQAGTLDAEAFF. For the CDR3, the DNA is TGTGCCAGCAGCCAGGCCGGGACATTGGACGCTGAAGCTTTCTTT.

This clonotype appeared many times. The chain carries TRBV28 and TRBJ1-5; possible D gene TRBD1, 5 bases. The CDR3 has 15 amino acids. The germline V gene has CDR1 MDHEN and CDR2 SYDVKM. V lost 2 bases, J lost 5 bases, and 13 bases lay in between. The CDR3 coding sequence is TGTGCCAGCAGTTTAGGGGGGTCCTCCTATCAGCCCCAGCATTTT. Its translation is CASSLGGSSYQPQHF.

Many counts were recorded for this clonotype. The rearrangement joins TRBV11-3 to TRBJ1-1; 9 nucleotides line up with TRBD1. Germline V gene lookup returns CDR1 SGHNT and CDR2 YENEEA. V lost 3 bases and J lost 4; bases outside the gene matches: 6. There are 15 residues in the CDR3. The CDR3 loop is CASSFEGTGSTEAFF. The DNA for the CDR3 is TGTGCCAGCAGCTTCGAAGGGACAGGGAGCACTGAAGCTTTCTTT.

In its sample, this clonotype was seen many times. The genes are TRBV11-2 and TRBJ2-2; D remains ambiguous. CDR1 and CDR2 from the germline V gene are SGHAT and FQNNGV. The CDR3 is 14 residues long. Deletions cut 4 bases from V and 4 bases from J, with 10 bases between. The chain's CDR3 is CASSSQQSTGELFF. DNA for the CDR3: TGTGCCAGCAGCTCTCAACAATCCACCGGGGAGCTGTTTTTT.

Concerning this clonotype itself: A much larger clone lies one base from this, so it may be a read error. The rearrangement uses TRBV5-5 and TRBJ1-1; 7 nucleotides match TRBD1. CDR1 SGHKS and CDR2 YYEKEE come from the germline V gene (reference sequence). The CDR3 sequence is 16 residues long. Here the CDR3 DNA reads TGTGTCAGCAAAACAGACAGGGAACTATCGAACACTGAAGCTTTCTTT. This gives the protein CVSKTDRELSNTEAFF.

This clonotype was seen a handful of times. The V and J genes are TRBV5-1 and TRBJ1-2, with 12 positions matching TRBD1. CDR3 length equals 14 residues. The junction had 7 bases not matched to a gene; V was cut back by 6 bases and J by 7 bases. CDR1 is SGHRS and CDR2 is YFSETQ in the germline V gene. CDR3 amino acids: CASNQGQGAGGYTF. As DNA, the CDR3 is TGCGCCAGCAATCAGGGACAGGGGGCTGGTGGCTACACCTTC.

This clonotype appeared many times. This chain links TRBV4-1 with TRBJ2-1; D is possibly TRBD1 (6 bases). The V gene's germline CDR1 is MGHRA and CDR2 YSYEKL. V was pared by 4 bases and J by 3 bases, with 13 bases between. The CDR3 consists of 15 residues. The CDR3 sequence is CASSPTRTVYNEQFF. The CDR3 DNA is TGCGCCAGCAGCCCGACGAGGACAGTCTACAATGAGCAGTTCTTC.

This chain links TRBV24-1 with TRBJ2-3; the D is unclear. The CDR3 sequence is 14 residues long. V lost 4 bases and J lost 4, with 11 bases in between. Germline CDR1 is KGHDR and CDR2 is SFDVKD. The DNA for the CDR3 is TGTGCCACCAGTGAGACCTCACGCTCAGATACGCAGTATTTT. It specifies CATSETSRSDTQYF.